The clone carrying this T cell receptor (beta chain) was found a few times. This record comes from a study of PD-1 blockade in classical Hodgkin lymphoma. Generated by immunoSEQ multiplex PCR, the TCRdb table keeps only in-frame clones and is missing some. Here the sample spans roughly 31,000 clones, roughly 90% being singletons. V was clipped by 5 bases and J by 6 bases, with 4 bases between them. This CDR3 has 11 amino acids. From germline, CDR1 is SGHTA and CDR2 FQGNSA. Indicated time point: newly diagnosed, previously untreated cHL patient sample. Out of thawed PBMCs, magnetic negative selection purified CD4+ T cells.

The sequenced sample consisted of CD4+ T cells from blood. The sequence was collected from a human donor with classical Hodgkin lymphoma. The rearrangement joins TRBV7-2 to TRBJ2-2; D gene uncertain. The CDR3 loop reads CASSLSGELFF. CDR3 nucleotide sequence: TGTGCCAGCAGCCTATCCGGGGAGCTGTTTTTT. Based on the CDR3 plus reference TRBV7-2 and TRBJ2-2, the full variable domain is GAGVSQSPSNKVTEKGKDVELRCDPISGHTALYWYRQSLGQGLEFLIYFQGNSAPDKSGLPSDRFSAERTGGSVSTLTIQRTQQEDSAVYLCASSLSGELFFGEGSRLTVL.